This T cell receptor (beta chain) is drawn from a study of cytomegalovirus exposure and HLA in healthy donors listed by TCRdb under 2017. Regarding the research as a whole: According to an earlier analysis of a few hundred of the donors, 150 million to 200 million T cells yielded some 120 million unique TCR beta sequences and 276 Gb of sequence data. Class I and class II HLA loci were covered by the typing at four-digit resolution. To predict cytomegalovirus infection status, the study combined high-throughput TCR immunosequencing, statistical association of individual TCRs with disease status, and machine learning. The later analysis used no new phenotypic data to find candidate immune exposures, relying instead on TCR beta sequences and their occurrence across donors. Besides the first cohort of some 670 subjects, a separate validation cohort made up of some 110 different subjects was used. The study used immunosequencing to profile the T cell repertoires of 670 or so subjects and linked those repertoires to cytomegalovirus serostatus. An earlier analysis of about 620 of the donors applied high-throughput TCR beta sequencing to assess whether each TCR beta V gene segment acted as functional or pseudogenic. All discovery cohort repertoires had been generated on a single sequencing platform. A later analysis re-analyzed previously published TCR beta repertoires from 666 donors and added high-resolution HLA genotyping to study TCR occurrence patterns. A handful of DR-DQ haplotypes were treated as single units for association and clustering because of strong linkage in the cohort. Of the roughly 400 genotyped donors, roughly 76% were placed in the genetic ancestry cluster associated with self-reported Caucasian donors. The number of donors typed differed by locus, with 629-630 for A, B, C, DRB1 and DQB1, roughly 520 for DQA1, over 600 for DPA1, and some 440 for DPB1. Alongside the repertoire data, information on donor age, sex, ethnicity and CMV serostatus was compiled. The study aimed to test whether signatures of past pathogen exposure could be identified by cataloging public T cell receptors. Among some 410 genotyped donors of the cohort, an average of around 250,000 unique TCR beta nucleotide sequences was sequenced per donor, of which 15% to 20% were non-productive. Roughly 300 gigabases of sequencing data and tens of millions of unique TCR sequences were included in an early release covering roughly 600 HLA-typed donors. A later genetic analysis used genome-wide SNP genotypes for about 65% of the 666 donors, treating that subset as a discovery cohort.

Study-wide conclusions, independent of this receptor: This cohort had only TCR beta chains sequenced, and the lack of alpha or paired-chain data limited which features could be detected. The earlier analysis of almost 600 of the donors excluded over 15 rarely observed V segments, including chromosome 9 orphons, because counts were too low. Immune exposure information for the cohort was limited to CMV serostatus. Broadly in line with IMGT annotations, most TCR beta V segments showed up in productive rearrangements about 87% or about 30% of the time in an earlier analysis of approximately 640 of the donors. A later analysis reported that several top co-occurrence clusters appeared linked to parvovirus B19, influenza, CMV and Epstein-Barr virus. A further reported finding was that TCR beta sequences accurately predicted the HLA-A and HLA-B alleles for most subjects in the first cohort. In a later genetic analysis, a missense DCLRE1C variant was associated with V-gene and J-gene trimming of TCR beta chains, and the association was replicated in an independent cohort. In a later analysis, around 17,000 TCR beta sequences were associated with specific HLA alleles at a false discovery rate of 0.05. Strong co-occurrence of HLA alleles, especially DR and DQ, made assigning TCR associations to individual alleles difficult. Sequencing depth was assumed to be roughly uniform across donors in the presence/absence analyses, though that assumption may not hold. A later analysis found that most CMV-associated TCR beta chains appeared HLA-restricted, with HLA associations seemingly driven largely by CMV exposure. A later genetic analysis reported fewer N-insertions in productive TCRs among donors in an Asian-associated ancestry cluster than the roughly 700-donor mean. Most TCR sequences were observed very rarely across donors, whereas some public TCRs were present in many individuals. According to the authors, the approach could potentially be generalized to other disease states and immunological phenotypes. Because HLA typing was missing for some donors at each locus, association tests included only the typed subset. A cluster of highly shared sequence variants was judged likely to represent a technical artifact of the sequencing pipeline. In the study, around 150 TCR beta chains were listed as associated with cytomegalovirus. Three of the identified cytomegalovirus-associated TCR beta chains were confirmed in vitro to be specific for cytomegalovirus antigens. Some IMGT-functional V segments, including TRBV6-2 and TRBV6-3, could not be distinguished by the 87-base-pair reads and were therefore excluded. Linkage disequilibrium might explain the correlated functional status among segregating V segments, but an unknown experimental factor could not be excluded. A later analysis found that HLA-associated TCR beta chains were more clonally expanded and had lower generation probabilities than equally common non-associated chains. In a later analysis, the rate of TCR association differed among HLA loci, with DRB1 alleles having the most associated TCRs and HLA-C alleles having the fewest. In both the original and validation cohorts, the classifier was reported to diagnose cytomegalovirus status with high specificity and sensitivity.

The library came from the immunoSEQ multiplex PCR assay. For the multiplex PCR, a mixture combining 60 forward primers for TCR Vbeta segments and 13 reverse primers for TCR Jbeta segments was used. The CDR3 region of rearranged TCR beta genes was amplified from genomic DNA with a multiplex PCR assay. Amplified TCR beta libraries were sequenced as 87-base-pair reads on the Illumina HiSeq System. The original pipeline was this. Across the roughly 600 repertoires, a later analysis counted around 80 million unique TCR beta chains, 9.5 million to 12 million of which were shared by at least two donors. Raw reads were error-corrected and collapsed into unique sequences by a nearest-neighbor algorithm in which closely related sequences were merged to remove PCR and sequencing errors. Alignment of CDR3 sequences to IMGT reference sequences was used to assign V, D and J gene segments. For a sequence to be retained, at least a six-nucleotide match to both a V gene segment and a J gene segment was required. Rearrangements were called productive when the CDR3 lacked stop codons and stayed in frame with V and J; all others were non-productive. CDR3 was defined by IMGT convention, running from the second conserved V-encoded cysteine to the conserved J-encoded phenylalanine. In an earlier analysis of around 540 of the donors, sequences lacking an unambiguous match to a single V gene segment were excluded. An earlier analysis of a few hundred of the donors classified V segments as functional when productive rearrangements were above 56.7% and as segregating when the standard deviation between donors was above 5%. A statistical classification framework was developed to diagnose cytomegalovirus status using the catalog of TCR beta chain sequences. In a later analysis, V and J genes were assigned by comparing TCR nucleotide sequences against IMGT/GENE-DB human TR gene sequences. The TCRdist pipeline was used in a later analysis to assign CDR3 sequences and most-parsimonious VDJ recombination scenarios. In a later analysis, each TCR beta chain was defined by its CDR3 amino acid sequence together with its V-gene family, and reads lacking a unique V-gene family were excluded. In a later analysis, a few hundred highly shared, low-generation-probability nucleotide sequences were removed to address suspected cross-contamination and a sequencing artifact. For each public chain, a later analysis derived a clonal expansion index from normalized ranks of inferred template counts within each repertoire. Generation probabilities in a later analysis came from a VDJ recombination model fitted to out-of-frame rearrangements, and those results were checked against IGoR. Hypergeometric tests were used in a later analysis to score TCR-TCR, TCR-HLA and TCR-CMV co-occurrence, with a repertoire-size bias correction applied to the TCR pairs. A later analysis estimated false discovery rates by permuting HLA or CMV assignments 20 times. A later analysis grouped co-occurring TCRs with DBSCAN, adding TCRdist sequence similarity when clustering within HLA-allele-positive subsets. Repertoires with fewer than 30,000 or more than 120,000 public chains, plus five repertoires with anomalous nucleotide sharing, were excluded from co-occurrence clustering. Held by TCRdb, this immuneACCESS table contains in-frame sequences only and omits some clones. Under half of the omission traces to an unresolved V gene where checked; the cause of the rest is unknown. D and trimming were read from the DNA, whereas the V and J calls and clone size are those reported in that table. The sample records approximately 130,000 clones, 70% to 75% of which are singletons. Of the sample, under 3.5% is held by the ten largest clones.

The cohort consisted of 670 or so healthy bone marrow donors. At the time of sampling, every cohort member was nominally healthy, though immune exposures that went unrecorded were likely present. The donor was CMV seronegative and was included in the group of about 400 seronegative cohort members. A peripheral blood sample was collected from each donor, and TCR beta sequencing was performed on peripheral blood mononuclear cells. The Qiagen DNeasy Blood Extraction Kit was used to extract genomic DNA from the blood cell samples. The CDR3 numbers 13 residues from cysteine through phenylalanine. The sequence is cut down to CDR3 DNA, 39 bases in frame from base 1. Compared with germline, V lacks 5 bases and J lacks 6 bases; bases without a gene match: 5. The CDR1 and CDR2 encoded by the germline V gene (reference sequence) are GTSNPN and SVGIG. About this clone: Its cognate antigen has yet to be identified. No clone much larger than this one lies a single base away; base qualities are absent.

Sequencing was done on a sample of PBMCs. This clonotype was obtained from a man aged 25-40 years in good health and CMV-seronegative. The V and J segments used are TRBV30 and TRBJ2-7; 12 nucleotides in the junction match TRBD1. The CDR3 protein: CAWGTGGAVEQYF. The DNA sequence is TGTGCCTGGGGGACAGGGGGCGCGGTCGAGCAGTACTTC.